This is a list of T cell receptor beta chains from one sample in a study of cytomegalovirus exposure and HLA in healthy donors. Method: immunoSEQ multiplex PCR; TCRdb's copy keeps in-frame clones and lacks some. The profile shows about 160,000 clones, approximately 81% of them singletons. The sample consisted of PBMCs. The receptors here all came from a man aged 25-45 years in good health and CMV-seronegative. The CDR3 runs from the conserved cysteine through the conserved F or W. Fields, in order: D gene, CDR3 length, clone size, J gene, V gene, CDR3 protein, CDR3 DNA. D genes are given only for firm matches. Only part of the rows carry a size: once, few, many, or a class if the clone is expanded.

>NA|17|NA|TRBJ2-1|TRBV4-3
CASSQSTRGLSYNEQFF
TGCGCCAGCAGCCAATCGACTAGGGGCCTGTCCTACAATGAGCAGTTCTTC
>NA|16|NA|TRBJ1-3|TRBV6-5
CASSYGRTASGNTIYF
TGTGCCAGCAGTTACGGCCGGACAGCCTCTGGAAACACCATATATTTT
>TRBD2|16|NA|TRBJ2-1|TRBV7-7
CASSLAGSGGDNEQFF
TGTGCCAGCAGCTTAGCGGGTAGCGGGGGGGACAATGAGCAGTTCTTC
>NA|13|NA|TRBJ1-1|TRBV6-5
CASSYMSDTEAFF
TGTGCCAGCAGTTACATGAGCGACACTGAAGCTTTCTTT
>TRBD2|18|NA|TRBJ2-1|TRBV7-8
CASSLAGLAGGLRNEQFF
TGTGCCAGCAGCTTAGCCGGCCTAGCGGGGGGGCTGAGAAATGAGCAGTTCTTC
>NA|16|NA|TRBJ2-1|TRBV19
CASSIQAFSSYNEQFF
TGTGCCAGTAGTATCCAAGCCTTTAGCTCCTACAATGAGCAGTTCTTC
>TRBD1|17|NA|TRBJ1-2|TRBV4-2
CASSQDITGAPGYGYTF
TGTGCCAGCAGCCAAGATATAACAGGGGCCCCTGGCTATGGCTACACCTTC
>NA|15|NA|TRBJ2-7|TRBV7-9
CASSLAQTGEYEQYF
TGTGCCAGCAGCTTAGCTCAGACAGGCGAATACGAGCAGTACTTC
>NA|14|NA|TRBJ2-2|TRBV6-5
CASRQGGMPGELFF
TGTGCCAGCAGACAGGGAGGGATGCCCGGGGAGCTGTTTTTT
>TRBD2|14|NA|TRBJ2-7|TRBV5-1
CASSDSGGNYEQYF
TGCGCCAGCAGCGATAGCGGGGGAAACTACGAGCAGTACTTC
>NA|15|NA|TRBJ2-5|TRBV5-4
CASSLVSGDQETQYF
TGTGCCAGCAGCTTGGTTTCCGGGGATCAAGAGACCCAGTACTTC
>TRBD1|18|few|TRBJ2-6|TRBV5-8
CASSLLRQGLSGANVLTF
TGTGCCAGCAGCTTACTAAGACAGGGCCTCTCTGGGGCCAACGTCCTGACTTTC
>TRBD2|16|NA|TRBJ2-1|TRBV27
CASSSLAGVGYNEQFF
TGTGCCAGCAGTTCCCTAGCGGGAGTAGGTTACAATGAGCAGTTCTTC
>NA|15|few|TRBJ2-2|TRBV4-1
CASSQLTSLTGELFF
TGCGCCAGCAGCCAACTCACTAGTCTTACCGGGGAGCTGTTTTTT
>NA|15|NA|TRBJ1-4|TRBV19
CASSIGGATNEKLFF
TGTGCCAGTAGTATAGGAGGCGCAACTAATGAAAAACTGTTTTTT
>TRBD1|17|NA|TRBJ1-4|TRBV28
CASSTGTGVSTNEKLFF
TGTGCCAGCAGTACCGGGACAGGGGTTTCAACTAATGAAAAACTGTTTTTT
>TRBD1|13|NA|TRBJ2-1|TRBV10-3
CAIMDRGRDEQFF
TGTGCCATCATGGACAGGGGGCGCGATGAGCAGTTCTTC